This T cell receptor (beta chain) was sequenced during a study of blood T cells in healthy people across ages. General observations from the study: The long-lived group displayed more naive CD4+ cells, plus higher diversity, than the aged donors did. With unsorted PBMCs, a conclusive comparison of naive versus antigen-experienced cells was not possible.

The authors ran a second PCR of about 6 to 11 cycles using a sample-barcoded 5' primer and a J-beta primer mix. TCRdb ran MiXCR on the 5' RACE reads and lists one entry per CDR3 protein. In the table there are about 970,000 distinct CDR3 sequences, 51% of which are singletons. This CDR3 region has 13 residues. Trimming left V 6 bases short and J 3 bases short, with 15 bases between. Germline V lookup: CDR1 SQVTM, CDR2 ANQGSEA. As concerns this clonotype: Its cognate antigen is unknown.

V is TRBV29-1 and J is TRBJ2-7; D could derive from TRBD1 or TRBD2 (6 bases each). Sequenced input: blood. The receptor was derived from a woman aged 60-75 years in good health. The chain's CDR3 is CSVTTGGLYEQYF. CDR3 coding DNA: TGCAGCGTCACAACCGGGGGCCTCTACGAGCAGTACTTC.